The table lists the clone carrying this T cell receptor beta chain with a count of one. The sample originates from a study of blood T cell repertoires in COVID-19. Study information: Nucleic acid was either cDNA or gDNA, and it came from T cells, B-cell-depleted T cells, or PBMCs.

Per the original methods: Nucleated cell number was recorded as an estimate derived from reference gene primer amplification. The method was immunoSEQ multiplex PCR; TCRdb's version includes in-frame clones alone and lacks a portion of them. The V and J calls and the clone size are those of that table, but D and trimming were determined from the DNA. Among about 180,000 clones listed, approximately 85% were seen once. The origin of this receptor is a woman older than 75 with acute or convalescent COVID-19. Sequenced material: peripheral blood.

The CDR3 DNA is TGTGCCAGCAGCTTACAGCAGGGGCTACAGAACACTGAAGCTTTCTTT. Translation: CASSLQQGLQNTEAFF. The chain carries TRBV11-2 and TRBJ1-1; the D gene is possibly TRBD1 (6 bases). This CDR3 spans 16 amino acids. Germline V gene lookup returns CDR1 SGHAT and CDR2 FQNNGV. Deletions cut 2 bases from V and 1 base from J, with 14 bases between. Looking up the rest from reference TRBV11-2 and TRBJ1-1 gives the full variable domain: EAGVAQSPRYKIIEKRQSVAFWCNPISGHATLYWYQQILGQGPKLLIQFQNNGVVDDSQLPKDRFSAERLKGVDSTLKIQPAKLEDSAVYLCASSLQQGLQNTEAFFGQGTRLTVV.